These 30 T cell receptor beta chains originate from one sample sequenced in a study of T cell repertoires in cytomegalovirus infection. TCRdb re-derived calls from the reads in MiXCR, one entry per CDR3 protein. Seen here are 300,000 to 400,000 distinct CDR3 sequences, 29% observed once, and the top ten hold 15% to 25%. No antigen has been assigned to these receptors. Material: cultured PBMCs, obtained from culture after CMV antigen stimulation. The source of these receptors is a human donor in good health (CMV status not recorded). Some clones in this sample may be carry-over from other donors' samples.

V and J are TRBV12-3 or TRBV12-4 and TRBJ1-3; D not certain. Trimming took off 8 bases at V and 1 base at J, with 12 bases between the two ends. This CDR3 has 14 amino acids. The CDR3 sequence is CASLGRVSGNTIYF. CDR3 DNA: TGTGCCAGCCTGGGAAGGGTATCTGGAAACACCATATATTTT.

The chain joins TRBV3-1 to TRBJ1-5, with TRBD1 matching over 7 bases. Germline trimming cut 2 bases from V and 1 base from J; bases unmatched to any gene: 5. Germline CDR1 and CDR2: LGHDT and YNNKEL (reference sequence). The CDR3 totals 16 residues. The CDR3 nucleotides read TGTGCCAGCAGCCAATGGCAGGGGGGGAGCAATCAGCCCCAGCATTTT. Its translation: CASSQWQGGSNQPQHF.

V gene TRBV12-3 or TRBV12-4 combines with J gene TRBJ1-1, with D unresolved. CDR3 length equals 12 residues. The V end lost 2 bases, the J end lost 7 bases, and 8 bases lay between the germline ends. This CDR3 reads CASSLIGFEAFF. The DNA of the CDR3 is TGTGCCAGCAGTTTAATCGGGTTTGAAGCTTTCTTT.

The rearrangement joins TRBV5-4 to TRBJ2-2, with D possibly being TRBD1 or TRBD2 (5 bases each). The CDR3 has 14 amino acids. Germline CDR1 SGHNT, CDR2 YYREEE (reference sequence). V shed 1 base and J shed 5 bases, with 9 bases lying between them. The CDR3, as DNA: TGTGCCAGCAGCTTGTGGGGCGGGACCGGGGAGCTGTTTTTT. Translation: CASSLWGGTGELFF. Supplemented by reference TRBV5-4 and TRBJ2-2, the full variable domain reads ETGVTQSPTHLIKTRGQQVTLRCSSQSGHNTVSWYQQALGQGPQFIFQYYREEENGRGNFPPRFSGLQFPNYSSELNVNALELDDSALYLCASSLWGGTGELFFGEGSRLTVL.

This clonotype was recorded a few times. This sequence joins TRBV6-6 and TRBJ1-2; D is possibly TRBD1 (6 bases). This CDR3 contains 15 residues. Trimming stripped 7 bases from V and 8 bases from J, with 23 bases between. Per germline, CDR1 MNHNY and CDR2 SVGAGI (reference sequence). The CDR3 DNA is TGTGCCAGCACCCTCCCTGACCAAGCAGGGGCGGGCTACACCTTC. Amino acid sequence: CASTLPDQAGAGYTF.

This clonotype was seen only a few times. The gene calls are TRBV4-2 and TRBJ1-6; a weak D match, TRBD1 (6 bases). Between the trimmed V and J ends, which lost 4 bases and 5 bases, there was a span of 15 bases. CDR1 is LGHNA, CDR2 YNFKEQ, per germline. CDR3 size: 16 residues. CDR3 DNA: TGTGCCAGCAGCCGACCACCGGGACAAGATAATTCACCCCTCCACTTT. This encodes CASSRPPGQDNSPLHF.

This chain links TRBV5-5 with TRBJ1-2; D unresolved. Germline CDR1 and CDR2: SGHKS and YYEKEE (reference sequence). V was pared by 4 bases and J by 3 bases, with 10 bases between. This CDR3 is 13 amino acids long. Here the CDR3 reads CASSPEQHYGYTF. The CDR3 DNA reads TGTGCCAGCAGCCCAGAACAACACTATGGCTACACCTTC.

The chain uses TRBV19 and TRBJ2-7; TRBD1 matches 10 bases. This CDR3 is built from 15 residues. Trimming removed 5 bases from V and 2 bases from J; junction bases left unmatched: 6. CDR1 and CDR2 from the germline V gene are LNHDA and SQIVND (reference sequence). In DNA, the CDR3 is TGTGCCAGTAGTTACCGGGACAGGGGAGCCTACGAGCAGTACTTC. It translates to CASSYRDRGAYEQYF.

Ten or more counts support this clonotype. The DNA for the CDR3 is TGTGCCAGCAGCTCCTCAGCCTCCGGGACTCTGGGTACCTACGAGCAGTACTTC. Protein sequence: CASSSSASGTLGTYEQYF. The chain couples TRBV7-2 to TRBJ2-7, with D possibly being TRBD2 (6 bases). Per the germline V gene, CDR1 is SGHTA and CDR2 is FQGNSA. The CDR3 runs to 18 residues. V lost 4 bases to trimming and J lost 2 bases, with 24 bases between them.

This clonotype was counted between two and nine times. CDR3 sequence (DNA): TGTGCCAGCAGCCTAGGACATTATAGCAATCAGCCCCAGCATTTT. Protein product: CASSLGHYSNQPQHF. J is TRBJ1-5 and V is TRBV7-2; tentatively, D is TRBD1 (5 bases). CDR1 is SGHTA and CDR2 is FQGNSA in the germline V gene. The V and J ends lost 5 bases and 0 bases respectively, with 11 bases between them. CDR3 length: 15 amino acids.

The chain joins TRBV20-1 to TRBJ2-5, with D possibly matching TRBD1 (6 bases). Trimming removed 7 bases from V and 1 base from J, with 13 bases in between. CDR3 length equals 13 residues. Germline CDR1 reads DFQATT; CDR2 reads SNEGSKA (reference sequence). As DNA, the CDR3 is TGCAGTGTCCTTTTGGGGGCCCAAGAGACCCAGTACTTC. This translates into CSVLLGAQETQYF.

The chain carries TRBV5-8 and TRBJ2-5, with 8 bases lining up with TRBD1. Per germline, CDR1 SGHTS and CDR2 YDEGEE. The CDR3 has 13 amino acids. J gave up 9 bases and V 5 bases, and 9 bases lay outside the gene matches. Here the CDR3 DNA reads TGTGCCAGCAGTCCTCCGGACAGGGAGGCCCAGTACTTC. Translating gives CASSPPDREAQYF.

CDR3 amino acids: CASSFQPQYNQPQHF. The CDR3 nucleotides are TGTGCCAGCAGCTTTCAACCTCAATACAATCAGCCCCAGCATTTT. V and J are TRBV5-5 and TRBJ1-5; no reliable D call. V was shortened by 2 bases and J by 3 bases, with 12 bases between the two germline ends. The CDR3 is 15 residues long. The germline gives CDR1 SGHKS, CDR2 YYEKEE (reference sequence).

The rearrangement joins TRBV19 to TRBJ2-7; TRBD1 agrees at 8 bases. V shed 5 bases and J 2 bases; nucleotides not matched to a gene: 8. This CDR3 contains 15 residues. Germline V gives CDR1 LNHDA, CDR2 SQIVND (reference sequence). CDR3 in DNA: TGTGCCAGTAGTTGGACAGGGCCAGCAACCTACGAGCAGTACTTC. Residues: CASSWTGPATYEQYF. Full variable domain (missing parts from reference TRBV19 and TRBJ2-7): DGGITQSPKYLFRKEGQNVTLSCEQNLNHDAMYWYRQDPGQGLRLIYYSQIVNDFQKGDIAEGYSVSREKKESFPLTVTSAQKNPTAFYLCASSWTGPATYEQYFGPGTRLTVT.

This clonotype has a handful of counts. The CDR3 nucleotides are TGTGCCAGCAGCTTTCTTGTCAGGGGGCTGGGATATAGCGGCTACACCTTC. Translated: CASSFLVRGLGYSGYTF. The chain couples TRBV7-9 to TRBJ1-2; 8 bases match TRBD1. The CDR3 has 17 residues. Germline V gives CDR1 SEHNR, CDR2 FQNEAQ (reference sequence). The V segment lost 3 bases and the J segment 8 bases; nucleotides outside the gene matches: 17.

This chain links TRBV6-6 with TRBJ2-7, with 8 bases that match TRBD2. The CDR3 is made up of 14 amino acids. The V and J ends lost 2 bases and 6 bases, in that order; junction bases with no gene match: 6. Germline CDR1 MNHNY, CDR2 SVGAGI (reference sequence). The chain's CDR3 is CASSYPGLDREQYF. The CDR3 DNA reads TGTGCCAGCAGTTACCCGGGACTAGATCGCGAGCAGTACTTC.

V gene TRBV19 combines with J gene TRBJ2-1, with D maybe TRBD2 (5 bases). Germline V lookup: CDR1 LNHDA, CDR2 SQIVND (reference sequence). The CDR3 covers 16 residues. Trimming took 1 base from V and 0 from J, leaving 10 bases between them. The CDR3 loop reads CASSIGGGDSYNEQFF. The DNA of the CDR3 is TGTGCCAGTAGTATAGGAGGAGGAGACTCCTACAATGAGCAGTTCTTC.

The table lists this clonotype with a few counts. The V call is TRBV6-6, the J call TRBJ1-3; 8 bases match TRBD1. The V gene's germline CDR1 is MNHNY and CDR2 SVGAGI (reference sequence). The ends lost 0 bases at V and 0 bases at J; junction bases unmatched: 1. The CDR3 contains 16 residues. DNA of the CDR3: TGTGCCAGCAGTTACTCTGGGACAGGCTCTGGAAACACCATATATTTT. Protein product: CASSYSGTGSGNTIYF.

V gene TRBV7-2 combines with J gene TRBJ1-5; 9 bases match TRBD1. This CDR3 has 14 residues. Germline V gene lookup returns CDR1 SGHTA and CDR2 FQGNSA. V was pared by 2 bases and J by 6 bases, with 2 bases of the junction left unmatched. CDR3 protein: CASSLTGGIQPQHF. CDR3 DNA: TGTGCCAGCAGCTTAACAGGGGGCATTCAGCCCCAGCATTTT.

A note on this clonotype: At one of its ends the junction is not consistent with the germline gene, which may arise from a read error. This sequence joins TRBV11-3 and TRBJ2-2; either TRBD1 or TRBD2 may supply D (5 bases each). Germline V lookup: CDR1 SGHNT, CDR2 YENEEA. The CDR3 runs 12 residues. The CDR3 loop is CASSQEVGGLFF. CDR3 bases: TGTGCCAGCAGCCAAGAGGTTGGGGGGCTGTTTTTT.

This rearrangement joins TRBV20-1 to TRBJ1-1; no firm D call. The CDR3 loop spans 15 amino acids. Germline CDR1 is DFQATT and CDR2 is SNEGSKA (reference sequence). Deletions cut 2 bases from V and 0 bases from J, with 13 bases between. The CDR3 DNA follows: TGCAGTGCTAGACTATCGGTGGATTTGAACACTGAAGCTTTCTTT. It yields the protein CSARLSVDLNTEAFF.

This clonotype appeared a few times. J is TRBJ1-2 and V is TRBV5-1, with 7 bases fitting TRBD1. This CDR3 spans 13 amino acids. Per the germline V gene, CDR1 is SGHRS and CDR2 is YFSETQ. After removal of 7 bases from V and 2 bases from J, the junction contained 5 bases not matched to a gene. DNA for the CDR3: TGCGCCAGCTCAGGGGGACAGAACTATGGCTACACCTTC. Translated, it gives CASSGGQNYGYTF.

This clonotype was seen at least ten times. This chain connects TRBV6-1 to TRBJ1-4; D perhaps matches TRBD1 (6 bases). The CDR3 contains 12 residues. The V end was cut by 8 bases, the J end by 4 bases, with 8 bases between. Germline CDR1 reads MNHNS; CDR2 reads SASEGT. In DNA form, the CDR3 reads TGTGCCAGCGGACAGTATAATGAAAAACTGTTTTTT. The encoded protein is CASGQYNEKLFF.

This clonotype was seen a few times. The rearrangement uses TRBV6-6 and TRBJ1-1; the match to TRBD1 covers 8 bases. V was pared by 10 bases and J by 1 base, with 8 bases of the junction left unmatched. Germline CDR1 and CDR2: MNHNY and SVGAGI (reference sequence). The CDR3 totals 14 residues. In DNA form, the CDR3 reads TGTGCCACCCAATTGACAGGGGAGAACACTGAAGCTTTCTTT. Translated, it gives CATQLTGENTEAFF.

There are a few counts of this clonotype. The chain uses TRBV12-3 or TRBV12-4 and TRBJ1-1; unclear D gene. V was trimmed by 5 bases and J by 0 bases, leaving 16 bases between them. The CDR3 length is 16 residues. CDR3 coding DNA: TGTGCCAGCAGTCGAGGTGGGGAGAGTGTGAACACTGAAGCTTTCTTT. Translation: CASSRGGESVNTEAFF.

This clonotype was seen many times. The V gene is TRBV6-5, the J gene TRBJ2-5; 7 nucleotides match TRBD1. The junction had 5 bases not matched to a gene; V was cut back by 2 bases and J by 2 bases. The CDR3 is 15 amino acids. Germline lookup yields CDR1 MNHEY and CDR2 SVGAGI. CDR3 nucleotides: TGTGCCAGCAGTTACGACAGGGCAAGACAAGAGACCCAGTACTTC. This translates into CASSYDRARQETQYF.

This clonotype was found a few times. The CDR3 spells CASSRAGAYTEAFF. The CDR3 DNA sequence: TGTGCCAGCAGTCGGGCGGGGGCTTACACTGAAGCTTTCTTT. The V call is TRBV28, the J call TRBJ1-1; perhaps TRBD1 as D (6 bases). The germline V gene has CDR1 MDHEN and CDR2 SYDVKM. This CDR3 has 14 residues. V was pared by 5 bases and J by 3 bases, with 13 bases between.

This clonotype has only a few counts. This chain links TRBV20-1 with TRBJ1-1, with D possibly being TRBD1 (5 bases). Trimming shortened V by 5 bases and J by 5 bases, and 12 bases separated the two germline ends. The CDR3 has 12 amino acids. CDR1 is DFQATT, CDR2 SNEGSKA, per germline (reference sequence). The DNA for the CDR3 is TGCAGTGCTCCACTTCGGGGGACTGAAGCTTTCTTT. This encodes CSAPLRGTEAFF.

Notes on this clonotype: This may come from a read error, since a much larger clone is one base off. The rearrangement joins TRBV7-8 to TRBJ2-7; TRBD1 matches at 7 bases. In germline, CDR1 is SGHVS, CDR2 FQNEAQ. Germline trimming cut 1 base from V and 2 bases from J; bases unmatched to any gene: 14. This CDR3 contains 18 residues. CDR3 region: CASSLGATGAPRTYEQYF. CDR3 in DNA: TGTGCCAGCAGCTTAGGCGCAACAGGGGCTCCACGAACCTACGAGCAGTACTTC.

The chain joins TRBV7-3 to TRBJ1-1; D not certain. Trimming shortened V by 1 base and J by 4 bases, and 16 bases separated the two germline ends. There are 16 residues in the CDR3. Germline CDR1 reads SGHTA; CDR2 reads FQGTGA. The CDR3 loop reads CASSLMSGRQTTEAFF. The CDR3 DNA sequence: TGTGCCAGCAGCTTAATGTCCGGACGGCAGACCACTGAAGCTTTCTTT.